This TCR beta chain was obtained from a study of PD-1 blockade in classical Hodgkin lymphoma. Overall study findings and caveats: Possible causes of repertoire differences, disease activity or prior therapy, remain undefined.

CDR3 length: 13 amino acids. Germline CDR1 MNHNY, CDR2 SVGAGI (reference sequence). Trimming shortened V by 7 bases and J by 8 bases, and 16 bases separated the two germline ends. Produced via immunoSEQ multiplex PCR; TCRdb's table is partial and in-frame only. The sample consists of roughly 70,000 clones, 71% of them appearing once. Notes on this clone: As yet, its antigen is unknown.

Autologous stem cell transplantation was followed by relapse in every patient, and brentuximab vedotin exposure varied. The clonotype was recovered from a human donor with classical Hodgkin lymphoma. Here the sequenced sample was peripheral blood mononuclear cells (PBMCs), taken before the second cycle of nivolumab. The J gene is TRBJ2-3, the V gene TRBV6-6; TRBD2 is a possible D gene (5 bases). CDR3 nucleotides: TGTGCCAGCACCAGTGGAGGAATACCTACGCAGTATTTT. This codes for CASTSGGIPTQYF.